These 27 T cell receptor beta chains were all obtained from the same sample, sequenced in a study of blood T cell repertoires in COVID-19. Libraries were prepared by immunoSEQ multiplex PCR; TCRdb keeps only in-frame clonotypes and omits some of them. The sample lists 120,000 or so clones, around 83% occurring once. The sequenced sample was peripheral blood. The receptors come from a man aged 80 or over with active or convalescent COVID-19.

The rearrangement links TRBV5-4 to TRBJ1-1; perhaps TRBD1 as D (6 bases). The CDR3 consists of 13 residues. CDR1 is SGHNT and CDR2 is YYREEE in the germline V gene (reference sequence). V was shortened by 3 bases and J by 1 base, with 7 bases between the two germline ends. The CDR3 protein is CASSWTANTEAFF. CDR3 DNA sequence: TGTGCCAGCAGCTGGACAGCGAACACTGAAGCTTTCTTT.

The V and J genes are TRBV4-1 and TRBJ2-5; 8 bases fit TRBD2. CDR3 length: 15 amino acids. V lost 3 bases and J lost 3; bases outside the gene matches: 6. Per germline, CDR1 MGHRA and CDR2 YSYEKL. The CDR3, as DNA: TGCGCCAGCAGCCAGGGGCCGCGGGGGGAAGAGACCCAGTACTTC. Translating it yields CASSQGPRGEETQYF.

This clone was detected many times. The rearrangement links TRBV5-1 to TRBJ1-4; D is unresolved. Per the germline V gene, CDR1 is SGHRS and CDR2 is YFSETQ. The V end was cut by 5 bases, the J end by 0 bases, with 14 bases between. This CDR3 is built from 16 residues. The CDR3 reads CASSPMAGTTNEKLFF. CDR3 DNA: TGCGCCAGCAGTCCTATGGCCGGGACAACTAATGAAAAACTGTTTTTT.

V is TRBV6-5 and J is TRBJ1-6; D gene uncertain. Germline CDR1 reads MNHEY; CDR2 reads SVGAGI. With 4 bases removed from V and 7 bases from J, the gap between germline ends came to 8 bases. The CDR3 runs to 13 residues. The CDR3 DNA reads as TGTGCCAGCAGTTCCAACAAGAATTCACCCCTCCACTTT. Its translation: CASSSNKNSPLHF.

The chain couples TRBV4-3 to TRBJ1-5; D is unclear. The CDR3 has 14 amino acids. The ends were cut back, 0 bases at V and 2 bases at J, with 5 bases in the middle. Germline V lookup: CDR1 LGHNA, CDR2 YSLEER. The CDR3 region has the DNA TGCGCCAGCAGCCAAGAAGAGGGCAATCAGCCCCAGCATTTT. It translates to CASSQEEGNQPQHF.

CDR3 DNA sequence: TGTGCCAGCTCCCCCGGACGGACAAATGAGCAGTTCTTC. Amino acid sequence: CASSPGRTNEQFF. The rearrangement links TRBV18 to TRBJ2-1, with D tentatively TRBD1 (5 bases). This CDR3 is built from 13 residues. Germline V gives CDR1 KGHSH, CDR2 LQKENI. Trimming took 6 bases from V and 7 from J, leaving 13 bases between them.

This clone occurred a few times. CDR3 in DNA: TGTGCCAGCAGTTTTACACCCGACTCTGGCTACACCTTC. Translation: CASSFTPDSGYTF. The V call is TRBV12-3 or TRBV12-4, the J call TRBJ1-2; D is undetermined. The V and J ends lost 3 bases and 7 bases respectively, with 12 bases between them. The CDR3 consists of 13 residues.

This chain links TRBV27 with TRBJ2-3, with 9 positions matching TRBD1. Germline lookup yields CDR1 MNHEY and CDR2 SMNVEV (reference sequence). CDR3 size: 15 residues. Unmatched junction bases numbered 2, after V lost 3 bases and J lost 1 base. The CDR3 protein is CASSFWDRGTDTQYF. In nucleotides, the CDR3 is TGTGCCAGCAGTTTTTGGGACAGGGGCACAGATACGCAGTATTTT.

V and J are TRBV6-6 and TRBJ1-6; 7 bases are a match to TRBD1. V shed 2 bases, J shed 11 bases, and the junction held 6 bases outside the gene matches. CDR1 MNHNY and CDR2 SVGAGI come from the germline V gene (reference sequence). The length of the CDR3 is 14 residues. CDR3 DNA sequence: TGTGCCAGCAGTTACGGGCAGGGACAGCCACCCCTCCACTTT. Translation gives CASSYGQGQPPLHF.

This rearrangement joins TRBV25-1 to TRBJ1-6; D may be TRBD1 (6 bases). CDR3 length equals 16 residues. The V end was cut by 8 bases, the J end by 4 bases, with 18 bases between. CDR1 is MGHDK and CDR2 is SYGVNS in the germline V gene. The CDR3 DNA reads TGTGCCAGCTGGGGGGGACGGGGGCTATATAATTCACCCCTCCACTTT. Protein: CASWGGRGLYNSPLHF.

The rearrangement uses TRBV20-1 and TRBJ2-5, with unresolved D. This CDR3 spans 11 amino acids. V shed 2 bases and J shed 2 bases, with 3 bases lying between them. Germline CDR1 reads DFQATT; CDR2 reads SNEGSKA (reference sequence). CDR3 sequence (DNA): TGCAGTGCTAGACCGCAAGAGACCCAGTACTTC. Protein sequence: CSARPQETQYF.

The V and J genes are TRBV18 and TRBJ1-4, with D possibly matching TRBD1 (6 bases). V lost 8 bases, J lost 0 bases, and 13 bases lay in between. Germline assignment: CDR1 KGHSH and CDR2 LQKENI. The CDR3 extends over 15 amino acids. CDR3 loop: CASANRAATNEKLFF. DNA for the CDR3: TGTGCCAGCGCCAACAGGGCCGCAACTAATGAAAAACTGTTTTTT. The full variable domain, with the rest looked up from reference TRBV18 and TRBJ1-4, is NAGVMQNPRHLVRRRGQEARLRCSPMKGHSHVYWYRQLPEEGLKFMVYLQKENIIDESGMPKERFSAEFPKEGPSILRIQQVVRGDSAAYFCASANRAATNEKLFFGSGTQLSVL.

This chain connects TRBV5-1 to TRBJ1-4; 9 bases match TRBD1. The CDR3 sequence is 17 residues long. Germline assignment: CDR1 SGHRS and CDR2 YFSETQ. The V gene end was trimmed by 0 bases and the J gene end by 6 bases; junction bases not matched to a gene: 9. Here the CDR3 reads CASSLGGTGGSYEKLFF. CDR3 DNA: TGCGCCAGCAGCTTGGGTGGTACAGGGGGCTCTTATGAAAAACTGTTTTTT.

The J gene is TRBJ1-1, the V gene TRBV25-1; D is perhaps TRBD1 (5 bases). CDR3 length equals 13 residues. Between the trimmed V and J ends, which lost 7 bases and 0 bases, there was a span of 9 bases. The germline CDR1 and CDR2 sequences are MGHDK and SYGVNS. The CDR3 DNA reads as TGTGCCAGCATTGACAGATTGAACACTGAAGCTTTCTTT. Protein product: CASIDRLNTEAFF.

This clone was recorded at least ten times. This rearrangement joins TRBV19 to TRBJ1-5; D gene unclear. The CDR3 totals 13 residues. Deletions cut 6 bases from V and 3 bases from J, with 9 bases between. Germline lookup yields CDR1 LNHDA and CDR2 SQIVND (reference sequence). The CDR3 protein is CASRAGLNQPQHF. CDR3 sequence (DNA): TGTGCCAGTAGGGCGGGTCTCAATCAGCCCCAGCATTTT.

The chain uses TRBV4-2 and TRBJ1-1; D may be TRBD1 (6 bases). This CDR3 has 14 residues. V lost 3 bases, J lost 0 bases, and 8 bases lay in between. Germline V CDR1 and CDR2: LGHNA, YNFKEQ. CDR3 loop: CASSHGQLNTEAFF. CDR3 DNA sequence: TGTGCCAGCAGCCATGGACAGTTGAACACTGAAGCTTTCTTT.

This clone was recorded only once. The V gene is TRBV30, the J gene TRBJ1-2; D is possibly TRBD1 (5 bases). The length of the CDR3 is 13 residues. Germline CDR1 and CDR2: GTSNPN and SVGIG (reference sequence). V was cut by 5 bases and J by 2 bases, with 12 bases left in between. The CDR3 is CAWEGPVNYGYTF. The CDR3 DNA reads as TGTGCCTGGGAGGGGCCAGTAAACTATGGCTACACCTTC.

The rearrangement links TRBV10-3 to TRBJ2-5; 9 nucleotides align to TRBD2. The CDR3 consists of 14 residues. Trimming removed 6 bases from V and 4 bases from J; junction bases left unmatched: 6. CDR1 and CDR2 (germline): ENHRY, SYGVKD. CDR3 region: CAIRGGGAGETQYF. In nucleotides, the CDR3 is TGTGCCATCAGGGGCGGGGGGGCCGGAGAGACCCAGTACTTC.

The genes are TRBV19 and TRBJ2-2; 8 nucleotides align to TRBD1. The J segment lost 7 bases and the V segment lost 3 bases, leaving 7 bases of the junction unmatched. This CDR3 has 15 amino acids. Germline CDR1 is LNHDA and CDR2 is SQIVND (reference sequence). The CDR3 spells CASSMRDRRNGELFF. In DNA form, the CDR3 reads TGTGCCAGTAGTATGCGGGACAGGCGGAACGGGGAGCTGTTTTTT.

V is TRBV14 and J is TRBJ2-7, with a weak D call TRBD2 (6 bases). Germline CDR1 reads SGHDN; CDR2 reads FVKESK. V was cut by 1 base and J by 7 bases, with 11 bases left in between. The CDR3 runs 13 residues. CDR3 nucleotides: TGTGCCAGCAGCCAAGGGGTACGGGAGGAGCAGTACTTC. It specifies CASSQGVREEQYF.

This clone was observed a few times. The V gene is TRBV30, the J gene TRBJ1-5; maybe TRBD1 (6 bases). Trimming pared 5 bases from V and 1 base from J, leaving 12 bases between. The length of the CDR3 is 14 residues. Germline V gives CDR1 GTSNPN, CDR2 SVGIG (reference sequence). Here the CDR3 reads CAWGAGGSNQPQHF. CDR3 DNA sequence: TGTGCCTGGGGGGCTGGGGGCAGCAATCAGCCCCAGCATTTT.

The CDR3 coding sequence is TGTGCCAGCGGTTGGCAGGGTACAGAGACCCAGTACTTC. Residues: CASGWQGTETQYF. The chain joins TRBV2 to TRBJ2-5, with D perhaps TRBD1 (5 bases). The CDR3 loop spans 13 amino acids. V shed 8 bases and J shed 4 bases, with 14 bases lying between them. Germline V CDR1 and CDR2: SNHLY, FYNNEI.

This rearrangement joins TRBV18 to TRBJ1-6; 10 bases align to TRBD1. This CDR3 is built from 15 residues. V shed 3 bases and J 10 bases; nucleotides not matched to a gene: 6. In germline, CDR1 is KGHSH, CDR2 LQKENI. CDR3 protein: CASSPPGQGPSPLHF. CDR3 DNA: TGTGCCAGCTCACCTCCGGGACAGGGGCCCTCACCCCTCCACTTT.

This rearrangement joins TRBV4-2 to TRBJ1-2; 7 bases fit TRBD1. Germline V lookup: CDR1 LGHNA, CDR2 YNFKEQ. V shed 3 bases, J shed 4 bases, and the junction held 11 bases outside the gene matches. CDR3 length: 16 residues. The CDR3: CASSQSITGEPYGYTF. In DNA, the CDR3 is TGTGCCAGCAGCCAGTCAATTACAGGGGAGCCCTATGGCTACACCTTC.

Only a few counts were recorded for this clone. The chain couples TRBV19 to TRBJ2-7, with TRBD1 matching 7 bases. Germline CDR1 reads LNHDA; CDR2 reads SQIVND (reference sequence). Trimming took 6 bases from V and 7 from J; bases not matched to a gene: 12. The CDR3 extends over 14 amino acids. CDR3 DNA sequence: TGTGCCAGTAGCCCAGGACAGGCTCGGGCGGAGCAGTACTTC. Its protein is CASSPGQARAEQYF.

This rearrangement joins TRBV12-3 or TRBV12-4 to TRBJ2-1; a possible D gene is TRBD2 (6 bases). The CDR3 is 11 residues long. V was pared by 3 bases and J by 9 bases, with 6 bases between. The CDR3 spells CASSLGGEQFF. CDR3 sequence (DNA): TGTGCCAGCAGTTTGGGGGGTGAGCAGTTCTTC.

The chain recombines TRBV6-5 with TRBJ1-1, with 10 bases lining up with TRBD1. Germline V gives CDR1 MNHEY, CDR2 SVGAGI. There are 15 residues in the CDR3. J was trimmed by 5 bases and V by 5 bases; bases with no gene match: 8. The CDR3 reads CASSLGDRGRTEAFF. The CDR3 nucleotides are TGTGCCAGCAGTCTAGGGGACAGGGGAAGGACTGAAGCTTTCTTT.